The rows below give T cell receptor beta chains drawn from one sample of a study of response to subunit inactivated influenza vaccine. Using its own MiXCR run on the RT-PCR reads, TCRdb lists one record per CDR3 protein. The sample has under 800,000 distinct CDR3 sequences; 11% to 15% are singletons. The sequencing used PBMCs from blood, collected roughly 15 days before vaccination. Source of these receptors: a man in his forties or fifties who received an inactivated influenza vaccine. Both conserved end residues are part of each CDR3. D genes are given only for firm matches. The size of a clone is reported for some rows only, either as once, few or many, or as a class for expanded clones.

CDR3 DNA: TGCGCCAGCAGCCAAGGGGTTTTAGGCGGGACAGGGAGCTACGAGCAGTACTTC; CDR3 protein: CASSQGVLGGTGSYEQYF; J gene: TRBJ2-7; CDR3 length: 18; V gene: TRBV4-1; clone size: many; D gene: TRBD1
CDR3 DNA: TGTGCCAGCAGTTCCAGTATCTTCAATCAGTTCTTC; CDR3 protein: CASSSSIFNQFF; J gene: TRBJ2-1; CDR3 length: 12; V gene: TRBV11-2; clone size: NA; D gene: NA
CDR3 DNA: TGCAGCGTTGGCAGCGCCGTGGGGACCCAGTACTTC; CDR3 protein: CSVGSAVGTQYF; J gene: TRBJ2-5; CDR3 length: 12; V gene: TRBV29-1; clone size: few; D gene: NA
CDR3 DNA: TGTGCCAGCAGTTACGCCAGCGAGCAGTACTTC; CDR3 protein: CASSYASEQYF; J gene: TRBJ2-7; CDR3 length: 11; V gene: TRBV6-2/TRBV6-3; clone size: few; D gene: NA
CDR3 DNA: TGTGCCAGCAACCCCGCCGCCCTCACTGAAGCTTTCTTT; CDR3 protein: CASNPAALTEAFF; J gene: TRBJ1-1; CDR3 length: 13; V gene: TRBV7-9; clone size: NA; D gene: NA
CDR3 DNA: TGCGCCAGCAGCCTCCGAAACAGGGGAGAGACCCAGTACTTC; CDR3 protein: CASSLRNRGETQYF; J gene: TRBJ2-5; CDR3 length: 14; V gene: TRBV5-1; clone size: few; D gene: TRBD1
CDR3 DNA: TGTGCCAGCAGCTTAGGAACCTTGGGGGGGGTAGGCACAGATACGCAGTATTTT; CDR3 protein: CASSLGTLGGVGTDTQYF; J gene: TRBJ2-3; CDR3 length: 18; V gene: TRBV5-6; clone size: few; D gene: TRBD2
CDR3 DNA: TGTGCCAGCAGCTTAGGTACACAGGTCGAGCAGTACTTC; CDR3 protein: CASSLGTQVEQYF; J gene: TRBJ2-7; CDR3 length: 13; V gene: TRBV7-2; clone size: NA; D gene: NA
CDR3 DNA: TGTGCCAGCAGCCTGGGGCCTAGGACGCCCGGGGAGCTGTTTTTT; CDR3 protein: CASSLGPRTPGELFF; J gene: TRBJ2-2; CDR3 length: 15; V gene: TRBV5-6; clone size: NA; D gene: NA
CDR3 DNA: TGCGCCAGCAGTGAGGGCAGGAGGAGCACAGATACGCAGTATTTT; CDR3 protein: CASSEGRRSTDTQYF; J gene: TRBJ2-3; CDR3 length: 15; V gene: TRBV10-1; clone size: NA; D gene: NA
CDR3 DNA: TGCGCCAGCAGCTTTTGGAGATCCTCTGGGGCCAACGTCCTGACTTTC; CDR3 protein: CASSFWRSSGANVLTF; J gene: TRBJ2-6; CDR3 length: 16; V gene: TRBV5-1; clone size: few; D gene: NA
CDR3 DNA: TGCGCCAGCAGCACTACGGGACAGGTGAACACTGAAGCTTTCTTT; CDR3 protein: CASSTTGQVNTEAFF; J gene: TRBJ1-1; CDR3 length: 15; V gene: TRBV5-1; clone size: few; D gene: TRBD1
CDR3 DNA: TGTGCCATCAGTGTGGGGACAACCTACAATGAGCAGTTCTTC; CDR3 protein: CAISVGTTYNEQFF; J gene: TRBJ2-1; CDR3 length: 14; V gene: TRBV10-3; clone size: NA; D gene: NA
CDR3 DNA: TGTGCCAGCAGCCCACAGGGACTAGCGGGAGACAATGAGCAGTTCTTC; CDR3 protein: CASSPQGLAGDNEQFF; J gene: TRBJ2-1; CDR3 length: 16; V gene: TRBV9; clone size: NA; D gene: TRBD2
CDR3 DNA: TGTGCCAGTAGTATAGATAGGACAGGGGGTACCCAGCCCCAGCATTTT; CDR3 protein: CASSIDRTGGTQPQHF; J gene: TRBJ1-5; CDR3 length: 16; V gene: TRBV19; clone size: few; D gene: TRBD1
CDR3 DNA: TGTGCCAGCAGCCAATATCCTAGCGGGGTCCAAGAGACCCAGTACTTC; CDR3 protein: CASSQYPSGVQETQYF; J gene: TRBJ2-5; CDR3 length: 16; V gene: TRBV4-2; clone size: NA; D gene: TRBD2
CDR3 DNA: TGCGCCAGCGCGGAAAAGGGGCGGGCAGATACGCAGTATTTT; CDR3 protein: CASAEKGRADTQYF; J gene: TRBJ2-3; CDR3 length: 14; V gene: TRBV5-1; clone size: NA; D gene: NA
CDR3 DNA: TGTGCCAGCAGCCAAGGGCCAAATGGGGATCAGCCCCAGCATTTT; CDR3 protein: CASSQGPNGDQPQHF; J gene: TRBJ1-5; CDR3 length: 15; V gene: TRBV3-1; clone size: many; D gene: NA
CDR3 DNA: TGCAGTGCCCGAAGGGACCTAGGAAACACCATATATTTT; CDR3 protein: CSARRDLGNTIYF; J gene: TRBJ1-3; CDR3 length: 13; V gene: TRBV20-1; clone size: NA; D gene: NA
CDR3 DNA: TGTGCCAGCAGCGCCAGGGAGGGAAACAATCAGCCCCAGCATTTT; CDR3 protein: CASSAREGNNQPQHF; J gene: TRBJ1-5; CDR3 length: 15; V gene: TRBV12-3/TRBV12-4; clone size: few; D gene: NA
CDR3 DNA: TGCAGTGCTAGAGATCCCCGACAGGGCCTAAACAATGAGCAGTTCTTC; CDR3 protein: CSARDPRQGLNNEQFF; J gene: TRBJ2-1; CDR3 length: 16; V gene: TRBV20-1; clone size: few; D gene: TRBD1
CDR3 DNA: TGTGCCAGCAGCCCTTCGAAGCGGGACTACACAGATACGCAGTATTTT; CDR3 protein: CASSPSKRDYTDTQYF; J gene: TRBJ2-3; CDR3 length: 16; V gene: TRBV6-1; clone size: NA; D gene: TRBD2
CDR3 DNA: TGTGCCAGCAGTTTACAGACAGATCTCTACGAGCAGTACTTC; CDR3 protein: CASSLQTDLYEQYF; J gene: TRBJ2-7; CDR3 length: 14; V gene: TRBV6-2/TRBV6-3; clone size: NA; D gene: NA